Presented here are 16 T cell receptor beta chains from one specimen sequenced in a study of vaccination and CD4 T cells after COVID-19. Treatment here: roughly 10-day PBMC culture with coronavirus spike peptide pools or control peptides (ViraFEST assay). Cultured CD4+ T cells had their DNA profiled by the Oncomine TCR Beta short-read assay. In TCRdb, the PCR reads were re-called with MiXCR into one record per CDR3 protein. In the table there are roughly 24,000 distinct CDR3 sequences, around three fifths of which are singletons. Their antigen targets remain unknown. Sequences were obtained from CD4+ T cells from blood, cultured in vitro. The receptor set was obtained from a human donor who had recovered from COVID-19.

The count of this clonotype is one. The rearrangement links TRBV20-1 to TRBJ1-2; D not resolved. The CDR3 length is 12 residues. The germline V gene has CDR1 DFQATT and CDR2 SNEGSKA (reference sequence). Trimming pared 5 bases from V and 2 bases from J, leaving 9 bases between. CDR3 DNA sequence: TGCAGTGCTCAACCACTCAACTATGGCTACACCTTC. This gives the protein CSAQPLNYGYTF.

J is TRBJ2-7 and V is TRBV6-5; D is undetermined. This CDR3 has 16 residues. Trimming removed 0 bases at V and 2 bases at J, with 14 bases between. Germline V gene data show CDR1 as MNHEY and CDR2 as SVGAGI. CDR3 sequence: CASSYSPGQVAYEQYF. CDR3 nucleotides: TGTGCCAGCAGTTACTCACCGGGCCAAGTAGCCTACGAGCAGTACTTC.

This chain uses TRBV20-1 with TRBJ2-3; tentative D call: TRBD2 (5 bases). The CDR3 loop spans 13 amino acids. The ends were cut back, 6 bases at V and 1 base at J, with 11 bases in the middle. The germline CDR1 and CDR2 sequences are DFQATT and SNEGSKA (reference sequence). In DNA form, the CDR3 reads TGCAGTGCCATACTAGAGCGCACAGATACGCAGTATTTT. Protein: CSAILERTDTQYF.

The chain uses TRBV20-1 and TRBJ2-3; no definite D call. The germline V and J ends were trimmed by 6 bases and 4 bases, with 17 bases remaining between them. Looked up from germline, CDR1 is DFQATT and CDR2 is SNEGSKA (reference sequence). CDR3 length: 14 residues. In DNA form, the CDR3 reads TGCAGTGCGAACCTTGCAATCGGGTCAGATACGCAGTATTTT. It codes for CSANLAIGSDTQYF.

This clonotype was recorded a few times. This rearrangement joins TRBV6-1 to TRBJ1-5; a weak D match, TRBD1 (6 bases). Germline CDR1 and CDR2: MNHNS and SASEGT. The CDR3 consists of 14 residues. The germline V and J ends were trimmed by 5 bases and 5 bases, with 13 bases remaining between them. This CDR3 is CASSIQGPYQPQHF. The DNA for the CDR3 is TGTGCCAGCAGTATACAGGGACCTTATCAGCCCCAGCATTTT.

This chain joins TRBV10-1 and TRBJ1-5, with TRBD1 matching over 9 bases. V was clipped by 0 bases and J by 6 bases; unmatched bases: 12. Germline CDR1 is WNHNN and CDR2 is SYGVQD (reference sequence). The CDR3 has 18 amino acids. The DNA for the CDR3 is TGCGCCAGCAGTGAGTCGGGGACAGGGTTATTATGCCGTCAGCCCCAGCATTTT. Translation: CASSESGTGLLCRQPQHF.

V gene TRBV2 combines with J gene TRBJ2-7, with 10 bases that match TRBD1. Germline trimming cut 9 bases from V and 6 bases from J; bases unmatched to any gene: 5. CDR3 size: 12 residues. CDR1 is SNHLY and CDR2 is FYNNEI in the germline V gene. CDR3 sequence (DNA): TGTGCCAGACAGGGACAGGGGCGCGAGCAGTACTTC. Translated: CARQGQGREQYF.

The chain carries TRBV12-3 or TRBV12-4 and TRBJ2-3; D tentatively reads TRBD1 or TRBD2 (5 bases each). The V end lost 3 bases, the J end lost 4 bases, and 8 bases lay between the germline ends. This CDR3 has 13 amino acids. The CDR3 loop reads CASSFGAPDTQYF. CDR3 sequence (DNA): TGTGCCAGCAGTTTCGGGGCTCCAGATACGCAGTATTTT.

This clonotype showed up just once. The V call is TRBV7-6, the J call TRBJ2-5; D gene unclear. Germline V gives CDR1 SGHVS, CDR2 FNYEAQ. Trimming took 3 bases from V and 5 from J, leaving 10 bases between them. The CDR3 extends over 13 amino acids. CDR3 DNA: TGTGCCAGCAGCTTTACACCCACCGAGACCCAGTACTTC. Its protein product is CASSFTPTETQYF.

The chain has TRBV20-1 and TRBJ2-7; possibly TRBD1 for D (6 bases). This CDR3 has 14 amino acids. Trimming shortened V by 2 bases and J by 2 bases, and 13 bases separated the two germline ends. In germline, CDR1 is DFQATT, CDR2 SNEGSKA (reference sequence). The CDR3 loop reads CSARLDRPTYEQYF. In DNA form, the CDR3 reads TGCAGTGCTAGATTGGACAGACCTACCTACGAGCAGTACTTC.

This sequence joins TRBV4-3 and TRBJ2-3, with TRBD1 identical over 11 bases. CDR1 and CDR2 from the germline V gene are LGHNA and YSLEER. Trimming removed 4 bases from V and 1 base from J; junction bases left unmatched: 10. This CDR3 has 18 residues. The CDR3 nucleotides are TGCGCCAGCAGCCTGCAAACGGGACAGGGGGTCGGCACAGATACGCAGTATTTT. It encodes CASSLQTGQGVGTDTQYF.

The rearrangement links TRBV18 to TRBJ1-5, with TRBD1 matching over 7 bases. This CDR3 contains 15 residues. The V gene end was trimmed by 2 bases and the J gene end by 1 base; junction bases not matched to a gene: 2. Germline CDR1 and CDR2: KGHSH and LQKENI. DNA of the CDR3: TGTGCCAGCTCACCAGAGGGGGCAAGCAATCAGCCCCAGCATTTT. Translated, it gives CASSPEGASNQPQHF. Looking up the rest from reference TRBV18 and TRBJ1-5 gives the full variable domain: NAGVMQNPRHLVRRRGQEARLRCSPMKGHSHVYWYRQLPEEGLKFMVYLQKENIIDESGMPKERFSAEFPKEGPSILRIQQVVRGDSAAYFCASSPEGASNQPQHFGDGTRLSIL.

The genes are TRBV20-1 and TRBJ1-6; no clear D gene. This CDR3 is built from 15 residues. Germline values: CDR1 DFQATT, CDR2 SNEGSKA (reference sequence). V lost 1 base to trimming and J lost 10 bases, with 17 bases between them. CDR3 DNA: TGCAGTGCTAGAGGGGGTTTGAGGTCGGAGTCACCCCTCCACTTT. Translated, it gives CSARGGLRSESPLHF.

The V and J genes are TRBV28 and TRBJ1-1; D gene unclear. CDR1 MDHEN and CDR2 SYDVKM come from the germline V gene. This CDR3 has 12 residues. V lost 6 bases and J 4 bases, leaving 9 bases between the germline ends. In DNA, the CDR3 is TGTGCCAGCAGACAAGTCCCCACTGAAGCTTTCTTT. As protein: CASRQVPTEAFF.

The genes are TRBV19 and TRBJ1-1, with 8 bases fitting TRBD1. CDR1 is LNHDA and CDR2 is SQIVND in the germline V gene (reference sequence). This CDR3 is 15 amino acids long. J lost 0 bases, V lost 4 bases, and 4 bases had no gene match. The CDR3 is CASSTGGAVNTEAFF. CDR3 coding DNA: TGTGCCAGTAGTACAGGGGGCGCGGTGAACACTGAAGCTTTCTTT.

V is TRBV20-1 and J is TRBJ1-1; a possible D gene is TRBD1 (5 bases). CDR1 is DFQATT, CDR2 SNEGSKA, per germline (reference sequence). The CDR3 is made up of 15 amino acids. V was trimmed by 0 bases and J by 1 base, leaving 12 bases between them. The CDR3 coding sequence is TGCAGTGCTAGAGAGGGGGTGAGGCCGAACACTGAAGCTTTCTTT. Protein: CSAREGVRPNTEAFF.